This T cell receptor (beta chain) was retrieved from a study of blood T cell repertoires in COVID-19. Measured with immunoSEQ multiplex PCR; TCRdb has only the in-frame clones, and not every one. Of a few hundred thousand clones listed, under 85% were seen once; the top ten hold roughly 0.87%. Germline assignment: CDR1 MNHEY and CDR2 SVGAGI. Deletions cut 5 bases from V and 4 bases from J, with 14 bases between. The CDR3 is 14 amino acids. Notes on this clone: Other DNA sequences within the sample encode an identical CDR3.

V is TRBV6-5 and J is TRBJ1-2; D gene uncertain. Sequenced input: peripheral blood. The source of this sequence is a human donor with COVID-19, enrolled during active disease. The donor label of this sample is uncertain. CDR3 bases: TGTGCCAGCAGTACTCGAGAGGTGGGCTATGGCTACACCTTC. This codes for CASSTREVGYGYTF.